Shown below are 25 T cell receptor beta chains from a single sample sequenced in a study of blood T cells in healthy people across ages. A sample-barcoded 5' primer and a J-beta primer mix were used in a second PCR of about 6 to 12 cycles. TCRdb re-called the 5' RACE reads through MiXCR, storing one row per CDR3 protein. The repertoire holds 500,000 to 700,000 distinct CDR3 sequences, with less than 35% as singletons. Sequencing was done on a sample of blood. The receptors shown here come from a woman aged 80 or over in good health.

This clonotype was picked up many times. The chain employs TRBV7-3 and TRBJ2-1, with 7 bases aligning to TRBD2. Trimming removed 1 base from V and 3 bases from J; junction bases left unmatched: 9. Germline V gene data show CDR1 as SGHTA and CDR2 as FQGTGA. The CDR3 runs 17 residues. The CDR3 DNA sequence: TGTGCCAGCAGCTTAAATGGCGGGGGAGATTTCTACAATGAGCAGTTCTTC. It encodes CASSLNGGGDFYNEQFF.

This clonotype was seen many times. The V call is TRBV20-1, the J call TRBJ2-1, with 9 nucleotides matching TRBD2. V trimming: 6 bases; J trimming: 4 bases; junction bases outside the gene matches: 10. This CDR3 contains 15 residues. Germline CDR1 and CDR2: DFQATT and SNEGSKA (reference sequence). Here the CDR3 reads CSAESGGGGYNEQFF. The CDR3 nucleotides are TGCAGTGCCGAGTCCGGCGGGGGGGGTTACAATGAGCAGTTCTTC.

At least ten counts were recorded for this clonotype. This chain joins TRBV7-2 and TRBJ2-1; 8 nucleotides line up with TRBD1. The CDR3 extends over 15 amino acids. The ends lost 3 bases at V and 3 bases at J; junction bases unmatched: 4. Germline loops: CDR1 SGHTA, CDR2 FQGNSA. The CDR3 DNA sequence: TGTGCCAGCAGCTTGGCGACAGGGGTCTACAATGAGCAGTTCTTC. This translates into CASSLATGVYNEQFF.

The CDR3, as DNA: TGTGCCAGCAGCCAAGCTAGTGCGTACATTCAGTACTTC. It codes for CASSQASAYIQYF. This chain joins TRBV4-2 and TRBJ2-7; no definite D call. The J call may be faulty, since TRBJ2-4 better matches the DNA end. There are 13 residues in the CDR3. Germline V gene data show CDR1 as LGHNA and CDR2 as YNFKEQ.

This clonotype was observed a handful of times. The J gene is TRBJ2-3, the V gene TRBV7-2, with D perhaps TRBD1 or TRBD2 (6 bases each). The CDR3 has 16 amino acids. V was cut by 4 bases and J by 6 bases, with 20 bases left in between. Germline V gives CDR1 SGHTA, CDR2 FQGNSA. In DNA, the CDR3 is TGTGCCAGCAGCTCGTTTTGGGGGGCCTCGCCGGATACGCAGTATTTT. Protein: CASSSFWGASPDTQYF.

This chain's CDR3 is CASSQVAANQPQHF. For the CDR3, the DNA is TGCGCCAGCAGCCAAGTGGCAGCTAATCAGCCCCAGCATTTT. The chain carries TRBV4-3 and TRBJ1-5; unclear D gene. CDR3 length: 14 residues. V shed 1 base and J shed 4 bases, with 8 bases lying between them. The germline V gene has CDR1 LGHNA and CDR2 YSLEER.

This clonotype was observed a few times. This chain joins TRBV3-1 and TRBJ1-1; 7 bases are a match to TRBD1. CDR3 length: 15 amino acids. Per germline, CDR1 LGHDT and CDR2 YNNKEL (reference sequence). V lost 4 bases and J lost 5; bases outside the gene matches: 10. CDR3 sequence reads: CASSPFWDRRTEAFF. In DNA, the CDR3 is TGTGCCAGCAGCCCTTTTTGGGACAGACGGACTGAAGCTTTCTTT.

This clonotype was recorded at least ten times. The chain employs TRBV20-1 and TRBJ2-3, with TRBD2 matching over 12 bases. The germline V gene has CDR1 DFQATT and CDR2 SNEGSKA (reference sequence). J lost 7 bases, V lost 0 bases, and 5 bases had no gene match. This CDR3 comprises 15 residues. The CDR3 sequence: CSARDRLAGGYTQYF. DNA for the CDR3: TGCAGTGCTAGAGATCGCCTAGCGGGGGGGTATACGCAGTATTTT.

As regards this clonotype: This may arise from a read error, as a much more abundant clone is one base away. This chain's CDR3 is CSASRVGDWNEQYF. The CDR3 nucleotides read TGCAGTGCTAGTCGGGTCGGGGATTGGAATGAGCAGTACTTC. The chain combines TRBV20-1 with TRBJ2-1; D might be TRBD2 (5 bases). The tail of the sequence fits TRBJ2-7 better, so the J call may be wrong. Germline CDR1 DFQATT, CDR2 SNEGSKA (reference sequence). This CDR3 has 14 residues.

V is TRBV20-1 and J is TRBJ1-2; D remains unclear. Looked up from germline, CDR1 is DFQATT and CDR2 is SNEGSKA (reference sequence). The CDR3 has 14 amino acids. V was pared by 1 base and J by 4 bases, with 13 bases between. For the CDR3, the DNA is TGCAGTGCTAGAGTGTTAACCGGAAGCTATGGCTACACCTTC. It codes for CSARVLTGSYGYTF.

This clonotype was counted many times. This may arise from a read error, as a much more abundant clone is one base away. The chain carries TRBV29-1 and TRBJ1-2, with TRBD1 as a possible D gene (5 bases). Trimming removed 7 bases at V and 3 bases at J, with 12 bases between. The germline CDR1 and CDR2 sequences are SQVTM and ANQGSEA. The CDR3 runs to 12 residues. This CDR3 is CSGGKQDYGYTF. The CDR3 DNA reads as TGCAGCGGGGGCAAACAGGACTATGGCTACACCTTC.

This chain connects TRBV28 to TRBJ1-2; D remains unclear. Germline V gives CDR1 MDHEN, CDR2 SYDVKM. CDR3 length equals 13 residues. The V gene lost 2 bases and the J gene lost 6 bases, with 10 bases spanning the gap. CDR3 sequence reads: CASSLGLVNGYTF. CDR3 DNA: TGTGCCAGCAGTTTAGGCCTTGTTAATGGCTACACCTTC.

The sample holds many counts of this clonotype. The gene calls are TRBV4-2 and TRBJ1-4; D gene ambiguous. Germline V CDR1 and CDR2: LGHNA, YNFKEQ. Trimming pared 0 bases from V and 5 bases from J, leaving 4 bases between. This CDR3 has 13 residues. CDR3 in amino acids: CASSQEENEKLFF. The CDR3 region has the DNA TGTGCCAGCAGCCAAGAGGAGAATGAAAAACTGTTTTTT.

Notes on this clonotype: Just one base apart from a much larger clone, this may be a read error. The V call is TRBV20-1, the J call TRBJ2-4, with D possibly called TRBD1 or TRBD2 (6 bases each). TRBJ2-7 matches the DNA end more closely, so the J call is doubtful. The germline V gene encodes CDR1 DFQATT and CDR2 SNEGSKA (reference sequence). The CDR3 spans 14 residues. CDR3 loop: CGAEWGASQDEQYF. For the CDR3, the DNA is TGCGGTGCTGAGTGGGGGGCCTCCCAGGACGAGCAGTACTTC.

This clonotype was detected many times. This may be a read error: a much more frequent sequence differs by one nucleotide. The rearrangement uses TRBV10-3 and TRBJ2-5; D might be TRBD2 (5 bases). Trimming removed 8 bases from V and 11 bases from J, with 18 bases in between. Germline V gives CDR1 ENHRY, CDR2 SYGVKD. The CDR3 has 12 residues. The CDR3 loop reads CAISPRDSEQYF. CDR3 in DNA: TGTGCCATCTCCCCCCGGGATAGTGAGCAGTACTTC.

This clonotype was found a few times. A read error may be the cause here, since a much bigger clone is one base away. The CDR3 nucleotides are TGTGCCAGCAGCGTAGCAGGCGACTCTGGGGCCAACGTCCTGACTTTC. It encodes CASSVAGDSGANVLTF. This chain uses TRBV9 with TRBJ2-6; no clear D. Germline CDR1 and CDR2: SGDLS and YYNGEE. The CDR3 spans 16 residues. Trimming cost V 0 bases and J 0 bases, with 7 bases left between them.

This rearrangement joins TRBV4-2 to TRBJ1-5; perhaps TRBD1 as D (5 bases). V lost 0 bases, J lost 1 base, and 10 bases lay in between. Germline V lookup: CDR1 LGHNA, CDR2 YNFKEQ. The CDR3 spans 16 residues. DNA of the CDR3: TGTGCCAGCAGCCAAGATGCGGGGACCAGCAATCAGCCCCAGCATTTT. Translating it yields CASSQDAGTSNQPQHF.

This clonotype occurred a few times. The chain combines TRBV3-1 with TRBJ2-3; 8 bases agree with TRBD2. Germline CDR1 LGHDT, CDR2 YNNKEL (reference sequence). The CDR3 has 14 residues. V dropped 4 bases and J dropped 2; count of bases not matched to a gene: 2. The CDR3 sequence: CASSRGLATDTQYF. CDR3 DNA sequence: TGTGCCAGCAGCCGTGGACTAGCCACAGATACGCAGTATTTT.

In its sample, this clonotype was seen a few times. The chain couples TRBV4-1 to TRBJ1-3; no clear D. CDR3 length: 16 amino acids. Trimming stripped 1 base from V and 0 bases from J, with 10 bases between. The germline V gene encodes CDR1 MGHRA and CDR2 YSYEKL. The CDR3, as DNA: TGCGCCAGCAGCCAAGTCCCGGTATTCTCTGGAAACACCATATATTTT. Protein: CASSQVPVFSGNTIYF.

This clonotype has only a few counts. The V and J genes are TRBV9 and TRBJ2-5, with D unclear. Germline CDR1 reads SGDLS; CDR2 reads YYNGEE. V lost 0 bases and J lost 3, with 3 bases in between. This CDR3 is built from 12 residues. The CDR3 sequence is CASSVDEETQYF. The CDR3 coding sequence is TGTGCCAGCAGCGTAGACGAAGAGACCCAGTACTTC.

This clonotype came up a few times. Relative to the germline gene, one junction end is altered; a read error may explain this. J is TRBJ2-3 and V is TRBV7-2; 9 nucleotides match TRBD1. Germline values: CDR1 SGHTA, CDR2 FQGNSA. The CDR3 is 15 residues long. CDR3 nucleotide sequence: TGTGTCAGCGGCATCGGACAGGGGAGCACAGATACGCAGTATTTT. Its protein product is CVSGIGQGSTDTQYF.

This clonotype was picked up many times. This sequence joins TRBV6-2 or TRBV6-3 and TRBJ2-1; 7 bases match TRBD1. V lost 0 bases and J lost 5; bases outside the gene matches: 7. The germline CDR1 and CDR2 sequences are MNHEY and SVGEGT. The CDR3 spans 16 residues. The CDR3 DNA sequence: TGTGCCAGCAGTTACTCCCAGGGGGATGTCGACAATGAGCAGTTCTTC. Translating it yields CASSYSQGDVDNEQFF.

This clonotype was seen a few times. A much larger clone lies a single base off, so this may be a read error. The chain uses TRBV20-1 and TRBJ2-1, with D uncertain. The J call may be faulty, since TRBJ2-7 better matches the DNA end. Germline V gene data show CDR1 as DFQATT and CDR2 as SNEGSKA (reference sequence). The CDR3 loop spans 15 amino acids. The CDR3 here is CSARDGFSSYNEQYF. CDR3 bases: TGCAGTGCTAGAGATGGCTTCTCCTCCTACAATGAGCAGTACTTC.

The sample holds a few counts of this clonotype. The chain is built from TRBV6-1 and TRBJ2-1; 8 bases are shared with TRBD1. The CDR3 loop spans 15 amino acids. Germline lookup yields CDR1 MNHNS and CDR2 SASEGT. V lost 8 bases, J lost 0 bases, and 6 bases stayed unmatched. This CDR3 reads CASGGQGYSYNEQFF. The CDR3 coding sequence is TGTGCCAGCGGCGGACAGGGCTACTCCTACAATGAGCAGTTCTTC.

The table lists this clonotype with a few counts. Being one base from a much bigger clone, this may be a read error. CDR3 sequence: CSARWAAGGQETQYF. CDR3 DNA sequence: TGCAGTGCTAGATGGGCCGCGGGGGGACAAGAGACCCAGTACTTC. The chain carries TRBV20-1 and TRBJ2-5; 8 bases are a match to TRBD2. V lost 2 bases and J lost 2; bases outside the gene matches: 7. CDR3 length: 15 amino acids. The germline V gene encodes CDR1 DFQATT and CDR2 SNEGSKA (reference sequence).